This T cell receptor beta chain stems from a study of T cell responses to AZD1222 COVID-19 vaccine. General study findings and limits: Vaccination with two AZD1222 doses was followed by a rise in Spike-specific TCR breadth and depth. In a largely white British group with more females than males, clonal diversity was possibly underestimated. Repertoire samples came only from after the peak T cell response. Spike-spanning, vaccine-associated CD4 TCRs were dominant at 160-218 and 743-854.

In regard to this clone: Its target is not known.

TCRdb's table, derived via immunoSEQ multiplex PCR, lists solely in-frame clones and lacks some. The sample holds about 160,000 clones, 92% seen once. V dropped 4 bases and J dropped 4 bases, with 13 bases sitting between them. Germline lookup yields CDR1 KGHDR and CDR2 SFDVKD. There are 15 residues in the CDR3. Sequencing was performed on peripheral blood, taken on day 0 of MenACWY control vaccination. The J gene is TRBJ2-1, the V gene TRBV24-1; D is possibly TRBD2 (6 bases). The sequence came from an adult in good health. DNA for the CDR3: TGTGCCACCAGTGAGGGAGGTGGGGGGTACAATGAGCAGTTCTTC. Amino acids: CATSEGGGGYNEQFF.